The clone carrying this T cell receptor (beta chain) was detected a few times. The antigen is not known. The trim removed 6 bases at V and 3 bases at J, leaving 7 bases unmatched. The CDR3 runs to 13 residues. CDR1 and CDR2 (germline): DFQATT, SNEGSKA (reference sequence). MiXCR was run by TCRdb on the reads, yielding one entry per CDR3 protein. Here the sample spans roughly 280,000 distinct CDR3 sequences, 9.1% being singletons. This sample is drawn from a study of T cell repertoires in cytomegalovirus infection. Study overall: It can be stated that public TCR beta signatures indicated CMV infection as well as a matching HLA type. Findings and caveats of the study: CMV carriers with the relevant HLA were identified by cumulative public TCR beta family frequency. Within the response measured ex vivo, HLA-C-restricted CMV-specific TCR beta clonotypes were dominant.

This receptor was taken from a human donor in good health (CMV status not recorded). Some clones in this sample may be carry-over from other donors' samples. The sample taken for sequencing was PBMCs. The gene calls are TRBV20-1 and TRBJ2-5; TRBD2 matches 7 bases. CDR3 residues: CSAYDGGKETQYF. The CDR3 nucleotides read TGCAGTGCCTACGACGGGGGGAAAGAGACCCAGTACTTC.